This T cell receptor (beta chain) was captured by sequencing in a study of early T cells in non-severe SARS-CoV-2 infection. Per germline, CDR1 SGHVS and CDR2 FQNEAQ. CDR3 size: 15 residues. The V gene end was trimmed by 3 bases and the J gene end by 7 bases; junction bases not matched to a gene: 6. In its sample, this clonotype ranks as medium-sized. One entry per CDR3 protein results from TCRdb running MiXCR on the 5' RACE reads. The table shows 35,000 to 50,000 distinct CDR3 sequences, with roughly 7.1% occurring only once. The clonotype was recovered from an adult who was a healthcare worker with PCR-confirmed SARS-CoV-2 infection or an uninfected control (not recorded which). This rearrangement joins TRBV7-8 to TRBJ2-1; 10 nucleotides align to TRBD1. Sequencing was performed on whole blood. The CDR3 sequence is CASSLGQGLVNEQFF. For the CDR3, the DNA is TGTGCCAGCAGCTTGGGACAGGGGTTGGTGAATGAGCAGTTCTTC.